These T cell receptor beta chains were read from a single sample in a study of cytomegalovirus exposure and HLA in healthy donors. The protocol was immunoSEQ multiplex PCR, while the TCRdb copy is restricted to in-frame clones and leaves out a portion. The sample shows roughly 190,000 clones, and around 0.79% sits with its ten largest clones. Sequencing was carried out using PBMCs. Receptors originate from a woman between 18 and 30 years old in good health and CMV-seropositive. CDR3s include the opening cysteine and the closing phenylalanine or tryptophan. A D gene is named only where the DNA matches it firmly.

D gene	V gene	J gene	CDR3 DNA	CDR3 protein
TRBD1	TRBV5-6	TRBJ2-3	TGTGCCAGCAGCTTAACAGGGGATGGGGCCACAGATACGCAGTATTTT	CASSLTGDGATDTQYF
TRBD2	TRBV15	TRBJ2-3	TGTGCCACCAGCAGAGACGTAGCGGGGGGGACAGATACGCAGTATTTT	CATSRDVAGGTDTQYF
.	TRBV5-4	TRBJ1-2	TGTGCCAGCAGCTCGGACCGGGACTCAGTTGAACCCACCTTC	CASSSDRDSVEPTF
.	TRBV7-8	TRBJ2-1	TGTGCCAGCAGCTCCGAGAGAGGCAATGAGCAGTTCTTC	CASSSERGNEQFF
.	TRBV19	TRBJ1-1	TGTGCCAGTACCTGGGGCCACCCTATCACTGAAGCTTTCTTT	CASTWGHPITEAFF
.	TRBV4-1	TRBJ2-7	TGCGCCAGCAGCCAAGATTCCAGGGGGGACTACGAGCAGTACTTC	CASSQDSRGDYEQYF
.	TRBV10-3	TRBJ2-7	TGTGCCATCAGTGCAGGGGCCCCCTACGAGCAGTACTTC	CAISAGAPYEQYF
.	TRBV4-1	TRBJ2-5	TGCGCCAGCAGCCAAGGAAACGCGGGGGAGACCCAGTACTTC	CASSQGNAGETQYF
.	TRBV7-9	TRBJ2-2	TGTGCCAGCAGCTTATGGAGCGTCGGATCCGGGGAGCTGTTTTTT	CASSLWSVGSGELFF
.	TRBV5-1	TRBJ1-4	TGCGCCAGCAGCTTGGCCGGGACATCTAAAAGTGGTAATGAAAAACTGTTTTTT	CASSLAGTSKSGNEKLFF
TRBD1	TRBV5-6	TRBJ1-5	TGTGCCAGCAGCCTCACAGGGGGCGGTTATCAGCCCCAGCATTTT	CASSLTGGGYQPQHF
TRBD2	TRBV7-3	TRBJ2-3	TGTGCCAGCAGCTTTATAGCGGGGGGGCAGTTAAATACGCAGTATTTT	CASSFIAGGQLNTQYF
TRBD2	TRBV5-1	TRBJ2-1	TGCGCCAGCAGCGCGACGACTAGCGCCTCTAATGAGCAGTTCTTC	CASSATTSASNEQFF
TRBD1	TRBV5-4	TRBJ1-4	TGTGCCAGCAGTTTAGGGACAGAACCCAATGAAAAACTGTTTTTT	CASSLGTEPNEKLFF
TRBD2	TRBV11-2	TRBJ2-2	TGTGCCAGCAGCTTAGCGGCGGGGGGGACCGGGGAGCTGTTTTTT	CASSLAAGGTGELFF
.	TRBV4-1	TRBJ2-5	TGCGCCAGCAGCCAAGAGGGCAAAGCTAGCGCAAAGACCCAGTACTTC	CASSQEGKASAKTQYF
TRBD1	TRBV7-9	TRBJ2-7	TGTGCCAGCAGCTTAGACCCGGGACAGGGAACTTACGAGCAGTACTTC	CASSLDPGQGTYEQYF
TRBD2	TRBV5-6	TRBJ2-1	TGTGCCAGCAGAGGGGGACTAGCGGCCCCAGACCCGGGGAATGAGCAGTTCTTC	CASRGGLAAPDPGNEQFF
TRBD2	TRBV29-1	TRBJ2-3	TGCAGCGTTTTCCCTAGCGGGGGGTCCTATACGCAGTATTTT	CSVFPSGGSYTQYF
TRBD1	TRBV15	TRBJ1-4	TGTGCCACCAGCAGAGATAGCGGACAGGGCCATGAAAAACTGTTTTTT	CATSRDSGQGHEKLFF
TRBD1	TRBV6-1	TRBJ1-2	TGTGCCAGCAGTGAATACAGGGGCTATGGCTACACCTTC	CASSEYRGYGYTF
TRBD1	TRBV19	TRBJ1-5	TGTGCCAGTAGTATGAGACAGGGGGATCAGCCCCAGCATTTT	CASSMRQGDQPQHF
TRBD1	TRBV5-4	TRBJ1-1	TGTGCCAGCAGCTTGGACCGGGACAGGGGGAAGTGGGCTGAAGCTTTCTTT	CASSLDRDRGKWAEAFF
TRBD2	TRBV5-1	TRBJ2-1	TGCGCCAGCAGCTTGGTCCCGGGAGCGGGGAATGAGCAGTTCTTC	CASSLVPGAGNEQFF
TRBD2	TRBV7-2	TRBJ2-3	TGTGCCAGCAGCCCGGGCGAGCGGGGGTTCACAGATACGCAGTATTTT	CASSPGERGFTDTQYF